What follows are 6 T cell receptor beta chains derived from one specimen sequenced in a study of vaccination effects on CD4 cells after COVID-19. Data came from immunoSEQ multiplex PCR; TCRdb stores just in-frame clones and leaves some out. The sample gives more than 12,000 clones, around 75% of which show up once; 20% to 25% is in the top ten. No antigen is known for these receptors. Viral peptide pools were used in the ViraFEST assay to expand antigen-specific CD4+ T cells, and sequencing came afterward. Researchers isolated CD4+ T cells once roughly nine days of culture had elapsed. The person acquired a PCR-confirmed SARS-CoV-2 infection between March and December 2020. Participants were given two doses of BNT162b2 or mRNA-1273 vaccine. Source: CD4+ T cells from PBMCs cultured with HCoV-NL63 spike peptides, taken after COVID-19 vaccination. Source of these receptors: a human donor who had a prior SARS-CoV-2 infection.

The genes are TRBV24-1 and TRBJ2-3; no clear D. V dropped 4 bases and J dropped 3 bases, with 7 bases sitting between them. CDR1 and CDR2 (germline): KGHDR, SFDVKD. CDR3 length equals 13 residues. For the CDR3, the DNA is TGTGCCACCAGTGAAGTAGAGACAGATACGCAGTATTTT. Translated: CATSEVETDTQYF.

V gene TRBV18 combines with J gene TRBJ2-3; no reliable D call. This CDR3 is built from 11 residues. The germline V gene has CDR1 KGHSH and CDR2 LQKENI. With 8 bases removed from V and 1 base from J, the gap between germline ends came to 4 bases. The CDR3 DNA reads as TGTGCCAGCCTGGGCACAGATACGCAGTATTTT. This translates into CASLGTDTQYF.

This chain links TRBV7-8 with TRBJ1-1; D not resolved. V was pared by 0 bases and J by 4 bases, with 6 bases between. Germline loops: CDR1 SGHVS, CDR2 FQNEAQ. This CDR3 is built from 13 residues. The CDR3 DNA sequence: TGTGCCAGCAGCTTAGCGTTGACCACTGAAGCTTTCTTT. This encodes CASSLALTTEAFF.

The chain links TRBV5-4 to TRBJ2-3, with 11 positions matching TRBD2. Germline-derived CDR1 and CDR2 are SGHNT and YYREEE (reference sequence). V shed 4 bases and J 2 bases; nucleotides not matched to a gene: 12. This CDR3 region has 18 residues. Here the CDR3 reads CASSPGLAAHALTDTQYF. In DNA form, the CDR3 reads TGTGCCAGCAGCCCGGGACTAGCGGCGCATGCACTCACAGATACGCAGTATTTT.

This clone was found a few times. The chain combines TRBV5-1 with TRBJ2-5; D uncertain. The CDR3 is 12 amino acids. CDR1 and CDR2 (germline): SGHRS, YFSETQ. Trimming pared 0 bases from V and 10 bases from J, leaving 10 bases between. In nucleotides, the CDR3 is TGCGCCAGCAGCTTGGATCCCTGGGACCAGTACTTC. Translating it yields CASSLDPWDQYF.

V and J are TRBV9 and TRBJ2-7; no firm D call. Germline values: CDR1 SGDLS, CDR2 YYNGEE. Trimming cost V 4 bases and J 0 bases, with 8 bases left between them. The CDR3 loop spans 13 amino acids. This CDR3 is CASSPGASYEQYF. The CDR3 region has the DNA TGTGCCAGCAGCCCCGGTGCCTCCTACGAGCAGTACTTC.